The 25 T cell receptor beta chains reported below all come from one sample, sequenced in a study of T cell responses to AZD1222 COVID-19 vaccine. Repertoires were generated with immunoSEQ multiplex PCR, while TCRdb's copy carries only in-frame clones and drops some. The table shows tens of thousands of clones, with about 91% occurring only once. Sequenced here: peripheral blood, sampled on day 0 of AZD1222 vaccination. These receptor sequences come from an adult in good health.

This rearrangement joins TRBV7-3 to TRBJ2-7, with D hard to call. V lost 2 bases, J lost 2 bases, and 13 bases lay in between. CDR3 length: 15 amino acids. The germline gives CDR1 SGHTA, CDR2 FQGTGA. CDR3 sequence (DNA): TGTGCCAGCAGCTTAGGTCACAGCGAGGCCTACGAGCAGTACTTC. Translation: CASSLGHSEAYEQYF.

This clone was seen just once. Other DNA sequences in the sample encode the same CDR3. The chain joins TRBV7-2 to TRBJ2-7; D gene uncertain. This CDR3 is 12 amino acids long. In germline, CDR1 is SGHTA, CDR2 FQGNSA. The V and J ends lost 2 bases and 1 base respectively, with 3 bases between them. This chain's CDR3 is CASSLTSYEQYF. DNA of the CDR3: TGTGCCAGCAGCTTAACTTCCTACGAGCAGTACTTC.

A single count supports this clone. V gene TRBV15 combines with J gene TRBJ2-1; TRBD2 matches at 11 bases. With 2 bases clipped from V and 8 bases from J, the junction kept 8 bases outside the gene matches. The CDR3 contains 16 residues. The germline CDR1 and CDR2 sequences are LNHNV and YYDKDF (reference sequence). The CDR3 bases are TGTGCCACCAGCAGAAATAGCGGGAGGGCCGCAGATGAGCAGTTCTTC. As protein: CATSRNSGRAADEQFF.

The rearrangement joins TRBV14 to TRBJ1-2, with D hard to call. Germline V gives CDR1 SGHDN, CDR2 FVKESK. This CDR3 comprises 13 residues. Trimming shortened V by 0 bases and J by 7 bases, and 9 bases separated the two germline ends. CDR3 residues: CASSQEAGGGYTF. The DNA for the CDR3 is TGTGCCAGCAGCCAAGAAGCCGGAGGTGGCTACACCTTC.

This clone was recorded at least ten times. The chain links TRBV12-5 to TRBJ2-3; either TRBD1 or TRBD2 may supply D (6 bases each). The CDR3 extends over 14 amino acids. Germline assignment: CDR1 LGHNT and CDR2 FRNRAP. The V end was cut by 5 bases, the J end by 2 bases, with 11 bases between. CDR3 coding DNA: TGTGCTAGTGGTATGCGGGACATCACAGATACGCAGTATTTT. Protein sequence: CASGMRDITDTQYF.

This clone was detected a few times. This chain connects TRBV30 to TRBJ2-6, with D perhaps TRBD2 (5 bases). V dropped 3 bases and J dropped 2 bases, with 11 bases sitting between them. This CDR3 region has 15 residues. Germline CDR1 reads GTSNPN; CDR2 reads SVGIG (reference sequence). The CDR3: CAWRAPGAGANVLTF. CDR3 nucleotides: TGTGCCTGGAGGGCCCCCGGGGCTGGGGCCAACGTCCTGACTTTC. Based on the CDR3 plus reference TRBV30 and TRBJ2-6, the full variable domain is SQTIHQWPATLVQPVGSPLSLECTVEGTSNPNLYWYRQAAGRGLQLLFYSVGIGQISSEVPQNLSASRPQDRQFILSSKKLLLSDSGFYLCAWRAPGAGANVLTFGAGSRLTVL.

The chain carries TRBV11-3 and TRBJ1-1, with 8 bases fitting TRBD1. The trim removed 5 bases at V and 11 bases at J, leaving 4 bases unmatched. Germline V CDR1 and CDR2: SGHNT, YENEEA. CDR3 length: 11 residues. CDR3 sequence reads: CASSIYRGAFF. The CDR3 coding sequence is TGTGCCAGCAGCATCTACAGGGGGGCTTTCTTT.

This sequence joins TRBV6-5 and TRBJ1-1; D is perhaps TRBD1 (6 bases). CDR3 length equals 11 residues. V was pared by 6 bases and J by 10 bases, with 12 bases between. CDR1 is MNHEY and CDR2 is SVGAGI in the germline V gene. CDR3 loop: CASRDLGGAFF. DNA of the CDR3: TGTGCCAGCAGGGACTTAGGGGGAGCTTTCTTT.

CDR3 sequence reads: CASSRTLYDEQFF. As DNA, the CDR3 is TGTGCCAGCAGCAGGACCCTATATGATGAGCAGTTCTTC. V gene TRBV27 combines with J gene TRBJ2-1; no clear D. This CDR3 region has 13 residues. Germline CDR1 is MNHEY and CDR2 is SMNVEV (reference sequence). V shed 6 bases and J shed 8 bases, with 14 bases lying between them.

The genes are TRBV4-2 and TRBJ2-5; 9 nucleotides agree with TRBD2. Germline CDR1 and CDR2: LGHNA and YNFKEQ. The CDR3 contains 16 residues. V was clipped by 3 bases and J by 2 bases; unmatched bases: 7. The CDR3 is CASSQEGSGGQETQYF. Written as DNA, the CDR3 is TGTGCCAGCAGCCAGGAGGGTAGCGGGGGACAAGAGACCCAGTACTTC.

The rearrangement uses TRBV6-5 and TRBJ1-1; TRBD1 matches 7 bases. The junction had 6 bases not matched to a gene; V was cut back by 8 bases and J by 0 bases. Germline assignment: CDR1 MNHEY and CDR2 SVGAGI. There are 14 residues in the CDR3. The CDR3 loop reads CASLRTGMNTEAFF. The DNA of the CDR3 is TGTGCCAGCCTTAGGACAGGAATGAACACTGAAGCTTTCTTT.

The chain joins TRBV5-1 to TRBJ1-5; perhaps TRBD1 as D (5 bases). Between the trimmed V and J ends, which lost 5 bases and 0 bases, there was a span of 27 bases. This CDR3 is built from 20 residues. CDR1 is SGHRS and CDR2 is YFSETQ in the germline V gene. This chain's CDR3 is CASRYNYRDLLCDSNQPQHF. CDR3 nucleotide sequence: TGCGCCAGCAGATATAACTACCGGGACTTACTATGCGATAGCAATCAGCCCCAGCATTTT.

V is TRBV30 and J is TRBJ1-6; 8 bases are shared with TRBD1. The CDR3 is 14 amino acids. Germline CDR1 reads GTSNPN; CDR2 reads SVGIG (reference sequence). The junction had 9 bases not matched to a gene; V was cut back by 4 bases and J by 10 bases. This CDR3 is CAWTSDRVGSPLHF. For the CDR3, the DNA is TGTGCCTGGACTTCGGACAGGGTGGGCTCACCCCTCCACTTT.

As concerns this clone: The junction differs from germline at one of its ends, possibly a read error. Other DNA sequences in this sample translate to the same CDR3. V is TRBV27 and J is TRBJ1-2, with D possibly being TRBD1 (6 bases). Germline CDR1 is MNHEY and CDR2 is SMNVEV (reference sequence). The CDR3 is 15 amino acids. CDR3: CASSLSGTPAYGYTF. The CDR3 region has the DNA TGTGCCAGCAGTTTATCGGGGACACCCGCCTATGGCTACACCTTT.

The gene calls are TRBV7-9 and TRBJ2-1; unclear D gene. CDR1 is SEHNR and CDR2 is FQNEAQ in the germline V gene (reference sequence). This CDR3 spans 11 amino acids. Trimming took 5 bases from V and 7 from J, leaving 6 bases between them. DNA for the CDR3: TGTGCCAGCAGCACCCGGAATGAGCAGTTCTTC. Translated: CASSTRNEQFF. The whole variable domain, remainder taken from reference TRBV7-9 and TRBJ2-1, is DTGVSQNPRHKITKRGQNVTFRCDPISEHNRLYWYRQTLGQGPEFLTYFQNEAQLEKSRLLSDRFSAERPKGSFSTLEIQRTEQGDSAMYLCASSTRNEQFFGPGTRLTVL.

The chain links TRBV7-3 to TRBJ2-7; the match to TRBD1 covers 11 bases. CDR1 is SGHTA and CDR2 is FQGTGA in the germline V gene. The CDR3 sequence is 14 residues long. Trimming took 5 bases from V and 5 from J; bases not matched to a gene: 5. The CDR3 region is CASSPGTGGDEQYF. CDR3 in DNA: TGTGCCAGCAGCCCCGGGACAGGGGGGGACGAGCAGTACTTC.

Details on this clone: The same CDR3 also results from other DNA sequences found in this sample. The chain has TRBV15 and TRBJ2-7, with D perhaps TRBD2 (7 bases). V lost 5 bases, J lost 2 bases, and 16 bases lay in between. The CDR3 loop spans 15 amino acids. Germline CDR1 LNHNV, CDR2 YYDKDF (reference sequence). The CDR3 protein is CATSWGGGGPYEQYF. The CDR3 nucleotides read TGTGCCACCAGCTGGGGTGGGGGGGGCCCCTACGAGCAGTACTTC.

The V call is TRBV11-3, the J call TRBJ2-3; D is ambiguous. The V and J ends lost 1 base and 4 bases respectively, with 6 bases between them. Per the germline V gene, CDR1 is SGHNT and CDR2 is YENEEA. The CDR3 is made up of 13 amino acids. This chain's CDR3 is CASSLGRPDTQYF. The CDR3 DNA reads as TGTGCCAGCAGCTTAGGGCGGCCAGATACGCAGTATTTT. The entire variable domain, with the rest obtained from reference TRBV11-3 and TRBJ2-3, is as follows: EAGVVQSPRYKIIEKKQPVAFWCNPISGHNTLYWYLQNLGQGPELLIRYENEEAVDDSQLPKDRFSAERLKGVDSTLKIQPAELGDSAVYLCASSLGRPDTQYFGPGTRLTVL.

CDR3 nucleotide sequence: TGTGCCAGCAGTCTACTAGCGGGAGGGCCCCATGAGCAGTTCTTC. It translates to CASSLLAGGPHEQFF. The rearrangement joins TRBV27 to TRBJ2-1, with 13 bases fitting TRBD2. Germline CDR1 MNHEY, CDR2 SMNVEV (reference sequence). The junction had 6 bases not matched to a gene; V was cut back by 5 bases and J by 8 bases. CDR3 length: 15 residues.

V is TRBV5-6 and J is TRBJ2-1; 11 bases agree with TRBD2. In germline, CDR1 is SGHDT, CDR2 YYEEEE. After removal of 0 bases from V and 7 bases from J, the junction contained 0 bases not matched to a gene. The CDR3 length is 14 residues. CDR3 sequence: CASSLGLAGNEQFF. CDR3 nucleotide sequence: TGTGCCAGCAGCTTGGGACTAGCGGGGAATGAGCAGTTCTTC.

The genes are TRBV24-1 and TRBJ2-3, with a tentative D call TRBD1 (6 bases). This CDR3 contains 15 residues. The V gene lost 5 bases and the J gene lost 6 bases, with 17 bases spanning the gap. The germline V gene encodes CDR1 KGHDR and CDR2 SFDVKD. The CDR3 DNA reads TGTGCCACCAGTGGCCCGGGACACCAAGGCGATACGCAGTATTTT. It is translated as CATSGPGHQGDTQYF.

The V call is TRBV9, the J call TRBJ2-5; a possible D gene is TRBD2 (5 bases). The CDR3 totals 14 residues. V lost 4 bases to trimming and J lost 5 bases, with 15 bases between them. Per the germline V gene, CDR1 is SGDLS and CDR2 is YYNGEE. The chain's CDR3 is CASSPRAGVETQYF. CDR3 sequence (DNA): TGTGCCAGCAGCCCCCGTGCGGGCGTGGAGACCCAGTACTTC.

The chain combines TRBV28 with TRBJ2-7; D perhaps matches TRBD1 (6 bases). The CDR3 consists of 15 residues. V was pared by 7 bases and J by 3 bases, with 19 bases between. Germline V CDR1 and CDR2: MDHEN, SYDVKM. The CDR3 coding sequence is TGTGCCAGCACCCTAAGGGCAGGGGCTAGCTACGAGCAGTACTTC. Amino acid sequence: CASTLRAGASYEQYF.

This chain joins TRBV5-6 and TRBJ1-2, with 8 nucleotides matching TRBD1. The CDR3 spans 13 residues. The J segment lost 4 bases and the V segment lost 7 bases, leaving 6 bases of the junction unmatched. The germline gives CDR1 SGHDT, CDR2 YYEEEE. Here the CDR3 reads CASQSDRGYGYTF. The CDR3 nucleotides are TGTGCCAGCCAAAGCGACAGGGGCTATGGCTACACCTTC. The whole variable domain, remainder taken from reference TRBV5-6 and TRBJ1-2, is DAGVTQSPTHLIKTRGQQVTLRCSPKSGHDTVSWYQQALGQGPQFIFQYYEEEERQRGNFPDRFSGHQFPNYSSELNVNALLLGDSALYLCASQSDRGYGYTFGSGTRLTVV.

The rearrangement links TRBV5-1 to TRBJ1-1; D possibly corresponds to TRBD1 (6 bases). The CDR3 has 15 amino acids. V was cut by 0 bases and J by 2 bases, with 11 bases left in between. The germline V gene encodes CDR1 SGHRS and CDR2 YFSETQ. The CDR3 is CASSLGAGTNTEAFF. Here the CDR3 DNA reads TGCGCCAGCAGCTTGGGCGCGGGGACAAACACTGAAGCTTTCTTT.